This TCR beta chain stems from a study of memory CD8 T cells in hepatitis C reinfection. Study information: Two donors resolved primary infection, then developed chronic reinfection. Between 55 and 20 weeks before reinfection detection, pre-reinfection samples were drawn. A positive HCV RNA test after two negatives ≥60 days apart defined reinfection.

The sample's time point: pre-reinfection, 55 to 20 weeks before reinfection detection. Sorted cells were sequenced directly ex vivo without any in vitro expansion. Trimming left V 0 bases short and J 0 bases short, with 5 bases between. The CDR3 is 14 residues long. Germline V lookup: CDR1 SGHDT, CDR2 YYEEEE. Concerning this clone: Antigen: not known.

Findings and caveats of the study: Roughly 5 donors were too few for definitive public clonotype conclusions.

Libraries were prepared by immunoSEQ multiplex PCR; TCRdb keeps only in-frame clonotypes and omits some of them. The table includes 45,000 to 65,000 clones, 85% to 90% detected once. Specimen: naive CD8+ T cells sorted from blood. The TCR was taken from a man aged 18 to 30 with hepatitis C virus infection. The chain couples TRBV5-6 to TRBJ2-3; D not certain. The CDR3: CASSLGRSTDTQYF. The CDR3 DNA sequence: TGTGCCAGCAGCTTGGGCAGGAGCACAGATACGCAGTATTTT.